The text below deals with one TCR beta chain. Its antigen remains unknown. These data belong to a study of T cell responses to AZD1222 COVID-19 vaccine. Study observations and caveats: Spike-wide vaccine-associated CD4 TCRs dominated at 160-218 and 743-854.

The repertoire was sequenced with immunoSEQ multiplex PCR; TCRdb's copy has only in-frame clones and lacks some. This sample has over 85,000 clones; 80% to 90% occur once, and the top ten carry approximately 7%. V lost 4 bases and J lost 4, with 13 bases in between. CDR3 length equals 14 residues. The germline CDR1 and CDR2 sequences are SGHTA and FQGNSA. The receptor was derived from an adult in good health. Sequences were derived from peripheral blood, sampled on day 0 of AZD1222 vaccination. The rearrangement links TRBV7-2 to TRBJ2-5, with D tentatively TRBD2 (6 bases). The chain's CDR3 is CASSSSGHGETQYF. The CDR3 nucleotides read TGTGCCAGCAGCTCAAGCGGGCATGGAGAGACCCAGTACTTC. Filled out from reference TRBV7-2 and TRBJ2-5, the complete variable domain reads GAGVSQSPSNKVTEKGKDVELRCDPISGHTALYWYRQSLGQGLEFLIYFQGNSAPDKSGLPSDRFSAERTGGSVSTLTIQRTQQEDSAVYLCASSSSGHGETQYFGPGTRLLVL.